These 10 T cell receptor beta chains originate from one sample sequenced in a study of breast tumors, draining lymph nodes, adjacent tissues. TCRdb analysed the multiplex PCR reads with MiXCR anew, one entry per CDR3 protein. Altogether a few hundred thousand distinct CDR3 sequences are present, less than 40% being singletons, with the ten largest covering under 4.5%. Breast cancer patients provided tissue from their axillary draining lymph nodes. Sequencing was performed on axillary lymph node tissue. The origin of the receptors is a female donor with breast cancer. Some clones in this sample may be carry-over from other donors' samples.

The rearrangement joins TRBV6-4 to TRBJ1-2; D is ambiguous. Trimming cost V 2 bases and J 2 bases, with 6 bases left between them. This CDR3 contains 13 residues. The V gene's germline CDR1 is MRHNA and CDR2 SNTAGT. For the CDR3, the DNA is TGTGCCAGCAGTGACGGGGTGAACTATGGCTACACCTTC. Its translation: CASSDGVNYGYTF.

The CDR3 sequence is CASSDKGRLTDTQYF. CDR3 DNA sequence: TGTGCCAGTAGTGACAAGGGGAGGCTAACAGATACGCAGTATTTT. This chain links TRBV19 with TRBJ2-3; D may be TRBD2 (6 bases). The CDR3 has 15 residues. The germline V gene encodes CDR1 LNHDA and CDR2 SQIVND (reference sequence). V lost 5 bases to trimming and J lost 3 bases, with 15 bases between them.

This clonotype was counted ten times or more. CDR3 nucleotides: TGCAGTGCTTCCGACGCAGGGGTTAGCTCCTACGAGCAGTACTTC. This sequence encodes CSASDAGVSSYEQYF. This chain links TRBV20-1 with TRBJ2-7, with TRBD1 as a possible D gene (6 bases). Trimming cost V 5 bases and J 0 bases, with 17 bases left between them. Germline CDR1 reads DFQATT; CDR2 reads SNEGSKA (reference sequence). The CDR3 covers 15 residues.

As to this clonotype: The limits of the CDR3 on the DNA are not certain, so only TCRdb's listed CDR3 is given. J is TRBJ1-2 and V is TRBV11-3; the table gives TRBD1 as D, unverified against the DNA. The CDR3 has 20 amino acids, counting both end residues. Germline CDR1 and CDR2: SGHNT and YENEEA. This CDR3 reads CASSFYICTARLSGGYGYTF.

The table lists this clonotype with many counts. The J gene is TRBJ2-7, the V gene TRBV14; the D is unclear. CDR1 is SGHDN and CDR2 is FVKESK in the germline V gene. The CDR3 has 14 amino acids. With 1 base removed from V and 0 bases from J, the gap between germline ends came to 7 bases. The CDR3 nucleotides are TGTGCCAGCAGCCAAGGTCGAACCTCCTACGAGCAGTACTTC. Translation gives CASSQGRTSYEQYF.

This clonotype showed up many times. The genes are TRBV2 and TRBJ2-7; 7 bases are a match to TRBD1. The germline V gene encodes CDR1 SNHLY and CDR2 FYNNEI. The CDR3 runs 12 residues. The junction had 0 bases not matched to a gene; V was cut back by 3 bases and J by 4 bases. The CDR3, as DNA: TGTGCCAGCAGTGAGACAGGGTACGAGCAGTACTTC. Amino acid sequence: CASSETGYEQYF.

This clonotype has a count of ten or more. The J gene is TRBJ1-5, the V gene TRBV29-1; 9 nucleotides match TRBD1. V was pared by 6 bases and J by 6 bases, with 6 bases of the junction left unmatched. Germline V lookup: CDR1 SQVTM, CDR2 ANQGSEA. There are 13 residues in the CDR3. In DNA, the CDR3 is TGCAGCGTGGACACAGGGGGCGGTCAGCCCCAGCATTTT. Its translation: CSVDTGGGQPQHF.

This clonotype has at least ten counts. The V gene is TRBV20-1, the J gene TRBJ2-1; 9 nucleotides match TRBD2. Trimming cost V 1 base and J 3 bases; bases outside gene matches: 7. CDR1 and CDR2 from the germline V gene are DFQATT and SNEGSKA (reference sequence). CDR3 length: 16 amino acids. The CDR3 sequence: CSARATGTSFYNEQFF. The CDR3 bases are TGCAGTGCTAGAGCAACCGGGACTAGCTTCTACAATGAGCAGTTCTTC.

In its sample, this clonotype was seen many times. V usage is TRBV30 and J usage is TRBJ1-4; no clear D. Per the germline V gene, CDR1 is GTSNPN and CDR2 is SVGIG (reference sequence). V shed 0 bases and J shed 4 bases, with 9 bases lying between them. The CDR3 is made up of 14 amino acids. CDR3 in amino acids: CAWSVGSYNEKLFF. The CDR3, as DNA: TGTGCCTGGAGTGTAGGAAGTTATAATGAAAAACTGTTTTTT.

This rearrangement joins TRBV4-3 to TRBJ2-1, with 9 bases lining up with TRBD1. Trimming at V came to 1 base and at J to 6 bases, leaving 7 bases not matched to a gene. The length of the CDR3 is 16 residues. Germline V gene data show CDR1 as LGHNA and CDR2 as YSLEER. CDR3: CASSQAGTGRFNEQFF. CDR3 sequence (DNA): TGCGCCAGCAGCCAAGCCGGGACAGGGCGGTTCAATGAGCAGTTCTTC.